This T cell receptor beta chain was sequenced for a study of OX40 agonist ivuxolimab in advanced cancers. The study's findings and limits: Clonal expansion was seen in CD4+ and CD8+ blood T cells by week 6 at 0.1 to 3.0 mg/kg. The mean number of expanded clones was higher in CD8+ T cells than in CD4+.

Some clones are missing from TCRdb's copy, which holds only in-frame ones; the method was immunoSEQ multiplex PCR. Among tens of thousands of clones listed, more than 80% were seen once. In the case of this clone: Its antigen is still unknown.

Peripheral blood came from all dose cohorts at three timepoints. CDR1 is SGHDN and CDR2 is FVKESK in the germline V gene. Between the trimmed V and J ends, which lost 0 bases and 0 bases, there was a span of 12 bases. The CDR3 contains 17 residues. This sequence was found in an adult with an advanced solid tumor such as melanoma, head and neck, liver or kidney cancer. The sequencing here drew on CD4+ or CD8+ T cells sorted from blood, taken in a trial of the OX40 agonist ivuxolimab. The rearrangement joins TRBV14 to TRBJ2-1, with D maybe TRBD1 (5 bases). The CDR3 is CASSQEAGIRSYNEQFF. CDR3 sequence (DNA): TGTGCCAGCAGCCAAGAAGCAGGGATACGCTCCTACAATGAGCAGTTCTTC.